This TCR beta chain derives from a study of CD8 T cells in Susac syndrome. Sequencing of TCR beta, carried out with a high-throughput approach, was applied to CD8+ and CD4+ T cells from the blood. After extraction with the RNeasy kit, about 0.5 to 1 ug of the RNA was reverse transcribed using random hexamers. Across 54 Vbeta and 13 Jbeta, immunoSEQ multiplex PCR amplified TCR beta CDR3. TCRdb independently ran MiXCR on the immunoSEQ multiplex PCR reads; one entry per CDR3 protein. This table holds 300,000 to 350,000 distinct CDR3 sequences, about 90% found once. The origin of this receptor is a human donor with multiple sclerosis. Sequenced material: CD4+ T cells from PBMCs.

CDR3 DNA sequence: TGCAGCATCCGGACTAGCGGGACAGATACGCAGTATTTT. This sequence encodes CSIRTSGTDTQYF. The V gene is TRBV29-1, the J gene TRBJ2-3; 11 bases line up with TRBD2. The CDR3 contains 13 residues. Germline V lookup: CDR1 SQVTM, CDR2 ANQGSEA. The V and J ends lost 8 bases and 3 bases, in that order; junction bases with no gene match: 4.